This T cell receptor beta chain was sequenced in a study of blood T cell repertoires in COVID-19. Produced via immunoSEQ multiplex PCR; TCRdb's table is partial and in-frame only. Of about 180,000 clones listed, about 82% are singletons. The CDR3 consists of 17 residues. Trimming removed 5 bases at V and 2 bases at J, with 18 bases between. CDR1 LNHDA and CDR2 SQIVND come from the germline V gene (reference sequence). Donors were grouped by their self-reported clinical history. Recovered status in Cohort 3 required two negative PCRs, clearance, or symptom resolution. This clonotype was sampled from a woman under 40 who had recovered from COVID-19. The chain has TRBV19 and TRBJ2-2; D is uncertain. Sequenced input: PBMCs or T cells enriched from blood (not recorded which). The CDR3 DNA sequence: TGTGCCAGTAGTCGTAGTGTTCGGTACAGAAACACCGGGGAGCTGTTTTTT. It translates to CASSRSVRYRNTGELFF.